The sequence of this T cell receptor (beta chain) was determined in a study of T cell responses to AZD1222 COVID-19 vaccine. The table came from immunoSEQ multiplex PCR; TCRdb's copy has only in-frame clones and leaves some out. This sample has 130,000 to 150,000 clones, with 93% found just once. Broader study findings: Researchers took repertoire samples only after the peak T cell response had come.

Trimming removed 3 bases at V and 0 bases at J, with 9 bases between. In germline, CDR1 is SGHVS, CDR2 FQNEAQ. The CDR3 is 14 amino acids. A few counts support this clone. The target antigen is unknown. Source: peripheral blood, taken on day 0 of AZD1222 vaccination. The chain carries TRBV7-8 and TRBJ2-7; D is unresolved. This receptor was taken from an adult in good health. In DNA form, the CDR3 reads TGTGCCAGCAGCTTGCTACCGTTCTCCTACGAGCAGTACTTC. The encoded protein is CASSLLPFSYEQYF.